One and the same sample provided the 25 T cell receptor beta chains below, sequenced in a study of control samples from healthy donors and cancer patients. Sequencing was performed with immunoSEQ multiplex PCR; in TCRdb, only in-frame clones are kept and a portion is missing. The sample lists some 79,000 clones, roughly 90% occurring once. What was sequenced was blood. These receptors were obtained from a man in his fifties or sixties in good health.

The chain joins TRBV18 to TRBJ2-2, with D unclear. This CDR3 contains 16 residues. In germline, CDR1 is KGHSH, CDR2 LQKENI. V lost 5 bases and J 1 base, leaving 14 bases between the germline ends. In nucleotides, the CDR3 is TGTGCCAGCTCATCACAACCCTCATTGAACACCGGGGAGCTGTTTTTT. Its translation: CASSSQPSLNTGELFF.

V is TRBV30 and J is TRBJ1-4; D is possibly TRBD1 (6 bases). The length of the CDR3 is 15 residues. CDR1 is GTSNPN and CDR2 is SVGIG in the germline V gene (reference sequence). Deletions cut 3 bases from V and 5 bases from J, with 16 bases between. The CDR3 protein is CAWRGRDIGNEKLFF. For the CDR3, the DNA is TGTGCCTGGAGGGGCAGGGACATTGGGAATGAAAAACTGTTTTTT.

CDR3 nucleotide sequence: TGTGCCATACGACAGAACACTGAAGCTTTCTTT. It is translated as CAIRQNTEAFF. The chain uses TRBV10-3 and TRBJ1-1; the D is unclear. Trimming cost V 9 bases and J 1 base, with 6 bases left between them. Germline-derived CDR1 and CDR2 are ENHRY and SYGVKD. CDR3 length: 11 amino acids.

This sequence joins TRBV7-6 and TRBJ2-1, with D unclear. V gave up 4 bases and J gave up 2 bases, with 21 bases separating them. Germline CDR1 SGHVS, CDR2 FNYEAQ. CDR3 length: 18 residues. CDR3 amino acids: CASSSFVLTDDAYNEQFF. CDR3 DNA: TGTGCCAGCAGCTCATTTGTTTTGACGGACGACGCCTACAATGAGCAGTTCTTC.

This rearrangement joins TRBV28 to TRBJ1-5; perhaps TRBD1 as D (5 bases). Germline CDR1 is MDHEN and CDR2 is SYDVKM. V lost 2 bases and J 3 bases, leaving 8 bases between the germline ends. There are 14 residues in the CDR3. CDR3 in amino acids: CASSLLRDNQPQHF. CDR3 in DNA: TGTGCCAGCAGTTTACTCAGGGACAATCAGCCCCAGCATTTT.

In its sample, this clone was seen a few times. V usage is TRBV9 and J usage is TRBJ1-6, with D hard to call. Trimming removed 2 bases at V and 7 bases at J, with 10 bases between. The CDR3 has 14 amino acids. Germline V gene lookup returns CDR1 SGDLS and CDR2 YYNGEE. The CDR3 coding sequence is TGTGCCAGCAGCGTTCTACTGGGGAATTCACCCCTCCACTTT. It codes for CASSVLLGNSPLHF.

J is TRBJ2-2 and V is TRBV5-1, with no clear D. Germline CDR1 is SGHRS and CDR2 is YFSETQ. The V gene lost 1 base and the J gene lost 1 base, with 8 bases spanning the gap. CDR3 length equals 15 residues. This CDR3 is CASSLIGQNTGELFF. The DNA for the CDR3 is TGCGCCAGCAGCTTGATAGGTCAGAACACCGGGGAGCTGTTTTTT.

The CDR3: CASSFGPRAGELFF. CDR3 in DNA: TGTGCCAGCAGCTTCGGGCCACGCGCCGGGGAGCTGTTTTTT. The chain employs TRBV9 and TRBJ2-2, with D unclear. The CDR3 totals 14 residues. Trimming took 4 bases from V and 6 from J, leaving 13 bases between them. The germline V gene has CDR1 SGDLS and CDR2 YYNGEE. Based on the CDR3 plus reference TRBV9 and TRBJ2-2, the full variable domain is DSGVTQTPKHLITATGQRVTLRCSPRSGDLSVYWYQQSLDQGLQFLIQYYNGEERAKGNILERFSAQQFPDLHSELNLSSLELGDSALYFCASSFGPRAGELFFGEGSRLTVL.

This clone has only one observation. V and J are TRBV30 and TRBJ2-1; 7 nucleotides agree with TRBD2. The CDR3 sequence is 13 residues long. From germline, CDR1 is GTSNPN and CDR2 SVGIG (reference sequence). Unmatched junction bases numbered 4, after V lost 5 bases and J lost 3 bases. CDR3 in amino acids: CAWSLAVYNEQFF. CDR3 coding DNA: TGTGCCTGGTCTCTAGCGGTCTACAATGAGCAGTTCTTC.

The rearrangement uses TRBV9 and TRBJ2-7, with D maybe TRBD2 (6 bases). Germline V gene data show CDR1 as SGDLS and CDR2 as YYNGEE. The V end was cut by 0 bases, the J end by 3 bases, with 13 bases between. CDR3 size: 15 residues. Here the CDR3 reads CASSVGGVADYEQYF. The CDR3 bases are TGTGCCAGCAGCGTAGGGGGAGTAGCGGACTACGAGCAGTACTTC.

The chain joins TRBV29-1 to TRBJ1-4; 8 nucleotides line up with TRBD1. The ends lost 3 bases at V and 10 bases at J; junction bases unmatched: 7. The CDR3 has 13 amino acids. CDR1 is SQVTM, CDR2 ANQGSEA, per germline. Here the CDR3 reads CSVDGQGTGKLFF. The CDR3 DNA reads as TGCAGCGTTGACGGACAGGGAACGGGAAAACTGTTTTTT.

This sequence joins TRBV2 and TRBJ1-1; no firm D call. V was shortened by 6 bases and J by 2 bases, with 13 bases between the two germline ends. Germline CDR1 and CDR2: SNHLY and FYNNEI. The CDR3 is made up of 14 amino acids. CDR3 amino acids: CASRLKQINTEAFF. In DNA, the CDR3 is TGTGCCAGCAGACTGAAACAGATTAACACTGAAGCTTTCTTT.

The chain joins TRBV19 to TRBJ2-5; a weak D match, TRBD2 (7 bases). The CDR3 contains 15 residues. Trimming stripped 3 bases from V and 0 bases from J, with 11 bases between. Germline CDR1 LNHDA, CDR2 SQIVND (reference sequence). The CDR3 is CASSMGGLYQETQYF. The CDR3 DNA follows: TGTGCCAGTAGTATGGGGGGGCTGTACCAAGAGACCCAGTACTTC.

This clone was observed once. This sample includes further DNA sequences coding for the same CDR3. This chain links TRBV6-5 with TRBJ1-6; weak D call: TRBD1 (6 bases). Looked up from germline, CDR1 is MNHEY and CDR2 is SVGAGI. This CDR3 comprises 16 residues. V was trimmed by 4 bases and J by 3 bases, leaving 13 bases between them. CDR3 sequence (DNA): TGTGCCAGCAGTTTGACCGGGACAAGCTATAATTCACCCCTCCACTTT. Its protein is CASSLTGTSYNSPLHF.

This clone was seen only once. V gene TRBV6-2 or TRBV6-3 combines with J gene TRBJ2-4; D unresolved. CDR1 is MNHEY, CDR2 SVGEGT, per germline. The CDR3 runs to 12 residues. Trimming stripped 6 bases from V and 0 bases from J, with 3 bases between. CDR3 region: CASSLAKNIQYF. Here the CDR3 DNA reads TGTGCCAGCAGCCTAGCCAAAAACATTCAGTACTTC.

The genes are TRBV6-6 and TRBJ1-2; the D gene is possibly TRBD1 (5 bases). There are 15 residues in the CDR3. Trimming stripped 7 bases from V and 3 bases from J, with 18 bases between. CDR1 and CDR2 from the germline V gene are MNHNY and SVGAGI (reference sequence). DNA for the CDR3: TGTGCCAGCAAACCCGGGGCAGCGGGGCACTATGGCTACACCTTC. It yields the protein CASKPGAAGHYGYTF.

This chain uses TRBV11-1 with TRBJ1-1, with unresolved D. Looked up from germline, CDR1 is SGHAT and CDR2 is FQDESV (reference sequence). The CDR3 runs 14 residues. The V and J ends lost 2 bases and 0 bases respectively, with 7 bases between them. CDR3 DNA sequence: TGTGCCAGCAGCTTAACATGGATGAACACTGAAGCTTTCTTT. Amino acids: CASSLTWMNTEAFF. Full variable domain (rest looked up from reference TRBV11-1 and TRBJ1-1): EAEVAQSPRYKITEKSQAVAFWCDPISGHATLYWYRQILGQGPELLVQFQDESVVDDSQLPKDRFSAERLKGVDSTLKIQPAELGDSAMYLCASSLTWMNTEAFFGQGTRLTVV.

The chain carries TRBV5-4 and TRBJ2-1; 8 bases map to TRBD2. The germline V gene has CDR1 SGHNT and CDR2 YYREEE (reference sequence). V dropped 3 bases and J dropped 0; count of bases not matched to a gene: 8. The CDR3 sequence is 17 residues long. The CDR3: CASSSPGGGNSYNEQFF. The CDR3 nucleotides are TGTGCCAGCAGCTCCCCCGGCGGGGGGAACTCCTACAATGAGCAGTTCTTC. The full variable domain, in which reference TRBV5-4 and TRBJ2-1 provide the parts outside the CDR3, is ETGVTQSPTHLIKTRGQQVTLRCSSQSGHNTVSWYQQALGQGPQFIFQYYREEENGRGNFPPRFSGLQFPNYSSELNVNALELDDSALYLCASSSPGGGNSYNEQFFGPGTRLTVL.

This clone was seen a handful of times. This chain connects TRBV9 to TRBJ1-6, with D perhaps matching TRBD1 (5 bases). The CDR3 is 14 amino acids. CDR1 SGDLS and CDR2 YYNGEE come from the germline V gene. The V and J ends lost 3 bases and 6 bases respectively, with 10 bases between them. CDR3: CASSGDGANSPLHF. The CDR3 nucleotides read TGTGCCAGCAGCGGGGACGGCGCTAATTCACCCCTCCACTTT. Filled out from reference TRBV9 and TRBJ1-6, the complete variable domain reads DSGVTQTPKHLITATGQRVTLRCSPRSGDLSVYWYQQSLDQGLQFLIQYYNGEERAKGNILERFSAQQFPDLHSELNLSSLELGDSALYFCASSGDGANSPLHFGNGTRLTVT.

The chain recombines TRBV5-1 with TRBJ1-1; 8 bases align to TRBD1. From germline, CDR1 is SGHRS and CDR2 YFSETQ. The CDR3 has 13 amino acids. V shed 3 bases, J shed 4 bases, and the junction held 2 bases outside the gene matches. The CDR3 protein is CASSWTGFTEAFF. CDR3 nucleotides: TGCGCCAGCAGCTGGACAGGGTTCACTGAAGCTTTCTTT.

This chain connects TRBV2 to TRBJ2-2; D perhaps matches TRBD1 (5 bases). V dropped 7 bases and J dropped 7 bases, with 13 bases sitting between them. The length of the CDR3 is 13 residues. Per germline, CDR1 SNHLY and CDR2 FYNNEI. The CDR3 nucleotides read TGTGCCAGCACCCAGGGCTGGAACGGGGAGCTGTTTTTT. This gives the protein CASTQGWNGELFF.

The rearrangement joins TRBV11-1 to TRBJ1-2, with TRBD1 as a possible D gene (5 bases). V was shortened by 6 bases and J by 2 bases, with 10 bases between the two germline ends. Germline-derived CDR1 and CDR2 are SGHAT and FQDESV (reference sequence). The CDR3 consists of 13 residues. The CDR3 DNA reads TGTGCCAGCAGTCTTGGGGGGAACTATGGCTACACCTTC. The encoded protein is CASSLGGNYGYTF.

About this clone: This CDR3 is also generated by other DNA sequences in the sample. The rearrangement joins TRBV29-1 to TRBJ2-7; TRBD1 is a possible D gene (5 bases). The CDR3 extends over 15 amino acids. CDR1 and CDR2 (germline): SQVTM, ANQGSEA. V shed 0 bases and J shed 2 bases, with 14 bases lying between them. The CDR3 is CSVEEVWGRTYEQYF. In DNA, the CDR3 is TGCAGCGTTGAAGAGGTTTGGGGCAGAACCTACGAGCAGTACTTC.

This clone has only one observation. The chain is built from TRBV27 and TRBJ1-2, with 7 bases lining up with TRBD1. This CDR3 is built from 14 residues. V trimming: 6 bases; J trimming: 2 bases; junction bases outside the gene matches: 6. Germline loops: CDR1 MNHEY, CDR2 SMNVEV (reference sequence). In nucleotides, the CDR3 is TGTGCCAGCAGGATTAGACAGGGCAACTATGGCTACACCTTC. Amino acids: CASRIRQGNYGYTF.

CDR3 region: CASSVYSGSGGELFF. The CDR3 nucleotides read TGTGCCAGCAGTGTATATTCAGGGTCTGGCGGGGAGCTGTTTTTT. This sequence joins TRBV5-6 and TRBJ2-2, with D possibly being TRBD1 (5 bases). This CDR3 has 15 residues. CDR1 is SGHDT, CDR2 YYEEEE, per germline. The V end was cut by 5 bases, the J end by 7 bases, with 18 bases between.